Shown below are 16 T cell receptor beta chains from a single sample sequenced in a study of tumor-infiltrating lymphocytes in primary liver carcinoma (dated by TCRdb to between 2016 and 2019). TCRdb names Illumina HiSeq 2500 as the instrument used. TCRbeta-specific cDNA was reverse-transcribed from roughly 500 ng total RNA using a constant-region primer and ProtoScript II reverse transcriptase. Three nested multiplex PCR rounds, following a slightly modified ARM-PCR procedure, were used to build the TCRbeta libraries. Each of the first two PCR rounds ran for approximately 9 cycles and used multiplex TRBV1-TRBV30 forward primers together with a Cbeta reverse primer. TCRdb trimmed the raw reads at Q25, called clones with MiXCR and kept productive beta chains. Identical CDR3 proteins give one entry, which carries the most common genes and DNA. Counted in this sample were around 120,000 distinct CDR3 sequences; about 59% of them appeared once. Approximately 9.7% of the sample is taken by the ten largest.

Without any cell sorting, total RNA and DNA were extracted together from roughly 21-30 mg of bulk tissue using the AllPrep DNA/RNA mini kit. Sample: liver tumor tissue from sampling region 1. This specimen's cell subset or site label, interpreted: tumor region T1, superior pole. These receptor sequences come from a woman aged 55-75 years with primary liver carcinoma and hepatitis B virus infection.

Concerning this clonotype itself: At one of its ends the junction is not consistent with the germline gene, which may arise from a read error. The chain joins TRBV11-3 to TRBJ2-1; D not resolved. The CDR3 is 19 amino acids. The V gene's germline CDR1 is SGHNT and CDR2 YENEEA. CDR3 loop: CTSSLDFFFRGSSYNEQFF. The CDR3, as DNA: TGTACCAGCAGCTTAGATTTTTTTTTCAGAGGAAGCTCCTACAATGAGCAGTTCTTC.

Regarding this clonotype: With a much larger clone just one base away, this may be a read error. This chain uses TRBV4-1 with TRBJ2-3, with 12 bases lining up with TRBD2. This CDR3 has 21 amino acids. J lost 2 bases, V lost 2 bases, and 17 bases had no gene match. CDR1 and CDR2 (germline): MGHRA, YSYEKL. The CDR3 sequence is CASSQSILSLAGGPITDTQYF. The CDR3 DNA reads as TGCGCCAGCAGCCAATCGATCTTGTCGCTAGCGGGAGGGCCCATCACAGATACGCAGTATTTT.

About this clonotype itself: Without the conserved terminal phenylalanine or tryptophan, this CDR3 likely stems from a read error. The chain is built from TRBV12-3 or TRBV12-4 and TRBJ1-1, with 10 positions matching TRBD1. V lost 7 bases and J lost 7; bases outside the gene matches: 6. The CDR3 contains 13 residues. The CDR3 DNA follows: TGTGCCAGCAACTTGGACAGGGGGAGTGAAGCTTTCCTT. Amino acid sequence: CASNLDRGSEAFL.

Ten or more counts support this clonotype. J is TRBJ1-3 and V is TRBV6-1, with D perhaps TRBD1 (5 bases). This CDR3 has 18 amino acids. Trimming stripped 7 bases from V and 3 bases from J, with 25 bases between. Germline V gives CDR1 MNHNS, CDR2 SASEGT. The CDR3 coding sequence is TGTGCCAGCACCAAGAGGAGGGGAACTCAGAGTCTTGGAAACACCATATATTTT. This translates into CASTKRRGTQSLGNTIYF.

This clonotype occurred once. A read error is possible here, since a much larger clone lies one base away. The gene calls are TRBV28 and TRBJ2-7, with no clear D. The CDR3 covers 14 residues. CDR1 and CDR2 (germline): MDHEN, SYDVKM. DNA for the CDR3: TGTGCCAGCAGTTTCTGGGAATCAACCTACGGGCAGTACTTC. As protein: CASSFWESTYGQYF.

The V gene is TRBV29-1, the J gene TRBJ1-2; perhaps TRBD1 as D (5 bases). The CDR3 sequence is 15 residues long. Germline CDR1 reads SQVTM; CDR2 reads ANQGSEA. V dropped 7 bases and J dropped 1 base, with 19 bases sitting between them. The CDR3 bases are TGCAGCGCCAACGGGGGAACGCGGGGTAACTATGGCTACACCTTC. It is translated as CSANGGTRGNYGYTF.

At least ten counts were recorded for this clonotype. The chain has TRBV12-3 or TRBV12-4 and TRBJ1-2; the match to TRBD1 covers 7 bases. Germline trimming cut 5 bases from V and 8 bases from J; bases unmatched to any gene: 5. This CDR3 spans 12 amino acids. The CDR3 nucleotides are TGTGCCAGCAGTCCGACAGGGAGAGGCTACACCTTC. Amino acids: CASSPTGRGYTF.

In regard to this clonotype: A much larger clone sits a single nucleotide away, making a read error possible. The rearrangement joins TRBV6-5 to TRBJ2-2, with D possibly called TRBD1 or TRBD2 (5 bases each). Germline CDR1 is MNHEY and CDR2 is SVGAGI. This CDR3 has 14 residues. The CDR3 DNA is TGTGCCACCAGTTACTCAAAGGGACGAGGGGAGCTGTTTTTT. Translation gives CATSYSKGRGELFF.

Turning to this clonotype: This may be a read error: a much more frequent sequence differs by one nucleotide. This chain joins TRBV6-1 and TRBJ2-7; 8 bases line up with TRBD2. The CDR3 contains 15 residues. Germline loops: CDR1 MNHNS, CDR2 SASEGT. CDR3 loop: CASSESGTRAYEQNF. CDR3 bases: TGTGCCAGCAGTGAATCCGGGACTAGGGCCTACGAGCAGAACTTC.

Concerning this clonotype: The junction departs from germline at one end; a sequencing error may be responsible. This chain links TRBV28 with TRBJ1-1; no definite D call. Per the germline V gene, CDR1 is MDHEN and CDR2 is SYDVKM. The CDR3 is 15 residues long. The CDR3 DNA follows: TGTGCCAGCAGAAAATCAGTGGGTTTGAACACTGAGGCTTTCTTT. Protein: CASRKSVGLNTEAFF.

In this sample, this clonotype is medium-sized. The rearrangement uses TRBV11-2 and TRBJ1-2; the match to TRBD1 covers 8 bases. This CDR3 spans 14 amino acids. The J segment lost 4 bases and the V segment lost 2 bases, leaving 3 bases of the junction unmatched. Germline V gene lookup returns CDR1 SGHAT and CDR2 FQNNGV. The CDR3 here is CASSLIGQGYGYTF. The DNA for the CDR3 is TGTGCCAGCAGCTTAATCGGACAGGGCTATGGCTACACCTTC.

Here the CDR3 reads CASTPYRGRGDSYGHTF. The DNA of the CDR3 is TGTGCCAGCACCCCTTACAGGGGGCGAGGGGATTCCTATGGGCACACCTTC. This chain connects TRBV6-5 to TRBJ1-2; 9 bases agree with TRBD1. From germline, CDR1 is MNHEY and CDR2 SVGAGI. V dropped 7 bases and J dropped 12; count of bases not matched to a gene: 24. CDR3 size: 17 residues.

V gene TRBV5-5 combines with J gene TRBJ1-4; D is uncertain. The ends were cut back, 4 bases at V and 7 bases at J, with 11 bases in the middle. CDR3 size: 13 residues. Per germline, CDR1 SGHKS and CDR2 YYEKEE (reference sequence). The CDR3 protein is CASSVMAPEKLFF. The CDR3 bases are TGTGCCAGCAGCGTGATGGCACCTGAAAAACTGTTTTTT.

This chain uses TRBV11-2 with TRBJ2-7, with a tentative D call TRBD1 (5 bases). CDR1 and CDR2 from the germline V gene are SGHAT and FQNNGV. The CDR3 is 14 amino acids. V lost 11 bases, J lost 3 bases, and 20 bases lay in between. The CDR3 spells CACSLGAGVYEQYF. CDR3 nucleotides: TGTGCCTGTAGCTTAGGGGCCGGCGTCTACGAGCAGTACTTC.

In regard to this clonotype: With a much larger clone just one base away, this may be a read error. J is TRBJ2-3 and V is TRBV12-3 or TRBV12-4; 8 bases match TRBD2. The CDR3 has 16 amino acids. In DNA, the CDR3 is TGTGCTAGTGGTAGTGGACTAGCTCCCAGCATAGATACGCAGTATTTT. It specifies CASGSGLAPSIDTQYF.

This chain uses TRBV5-4 with TRBJ2-1; tentatively, D is TRBD1 (5 bases). Trimming removed 4 bases at V and 0 bases at J, with 8 bases between. The CDR3 consists of 14 residues. Germline CDR1 SGHNT, CDR2 YYREEE (reference sequence). CDR3: CASSQDSSYNEQFF. In DNA form, the CDR3 reads TGTGCCAGCAGCCAAGACAGCTCCTACAATGAGCAGTTCTTC.